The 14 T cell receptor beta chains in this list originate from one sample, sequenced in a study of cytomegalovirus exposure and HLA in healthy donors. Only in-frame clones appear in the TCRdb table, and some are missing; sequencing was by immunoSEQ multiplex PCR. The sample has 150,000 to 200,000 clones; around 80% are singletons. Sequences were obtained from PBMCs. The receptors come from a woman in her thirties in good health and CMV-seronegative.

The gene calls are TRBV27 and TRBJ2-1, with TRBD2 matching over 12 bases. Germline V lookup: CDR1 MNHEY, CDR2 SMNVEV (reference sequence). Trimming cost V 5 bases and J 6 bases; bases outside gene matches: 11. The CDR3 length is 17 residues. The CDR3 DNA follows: TGTGCCAGCAGTCCAGACGGACTAGCGGGGTTGGGCAATGAGCAGTTCTTC. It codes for CASSPDGLAGLGNEQFF.

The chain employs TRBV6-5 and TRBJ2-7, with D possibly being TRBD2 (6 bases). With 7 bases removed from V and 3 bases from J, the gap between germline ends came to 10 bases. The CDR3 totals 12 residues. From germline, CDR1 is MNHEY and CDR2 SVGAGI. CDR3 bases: TGTGCCAGCACGGGGCGGGGCTACGAGCAGTACTTC. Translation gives CASTGRGYEQYF.

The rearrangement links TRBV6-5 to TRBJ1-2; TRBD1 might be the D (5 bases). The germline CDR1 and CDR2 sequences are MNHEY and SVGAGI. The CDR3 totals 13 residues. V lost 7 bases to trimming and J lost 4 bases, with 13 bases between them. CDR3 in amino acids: CASKGQGSYGYTF. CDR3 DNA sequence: TGTGCCAGCAAGGGCCAGGGTAGCTATGGCTACACCTTC.

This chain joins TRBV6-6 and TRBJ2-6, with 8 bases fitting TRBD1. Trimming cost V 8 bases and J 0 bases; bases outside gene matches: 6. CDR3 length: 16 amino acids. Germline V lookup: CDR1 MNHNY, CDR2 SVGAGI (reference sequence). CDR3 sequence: CASGRQGSSGANVLTF. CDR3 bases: TGTGCCAGCGGTCGACAGGGGAGCTCTGGGGCCAACGTCCTGACTTTC.

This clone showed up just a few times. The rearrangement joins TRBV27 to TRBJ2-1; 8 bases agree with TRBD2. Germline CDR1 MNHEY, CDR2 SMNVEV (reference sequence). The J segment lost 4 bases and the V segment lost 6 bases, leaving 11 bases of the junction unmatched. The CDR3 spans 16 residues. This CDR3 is CASRPQLAGKYNEQFF. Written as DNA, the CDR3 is TGTGCCAGCAGGCCCCAATTAGCGGGAAAATACAATGAGCAGTTCTTC.

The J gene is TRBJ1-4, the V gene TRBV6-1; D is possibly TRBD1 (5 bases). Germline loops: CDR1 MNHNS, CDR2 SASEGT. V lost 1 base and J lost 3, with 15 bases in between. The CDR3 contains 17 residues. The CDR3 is CASSEVGSARANEKLFF. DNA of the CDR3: TGTGCCAGCAGTGAAGTGGGGTCGGCCAGGGCTAATGAAAAACTGTTTTTT.

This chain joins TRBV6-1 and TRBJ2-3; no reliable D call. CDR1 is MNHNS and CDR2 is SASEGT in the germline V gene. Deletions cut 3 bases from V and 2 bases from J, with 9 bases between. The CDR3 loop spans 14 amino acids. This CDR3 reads CASSDVYSTDTQYF. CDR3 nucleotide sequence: TGTGCCAGCAGTGATGTCTATTCCACAGATACGCAGTATTTT.

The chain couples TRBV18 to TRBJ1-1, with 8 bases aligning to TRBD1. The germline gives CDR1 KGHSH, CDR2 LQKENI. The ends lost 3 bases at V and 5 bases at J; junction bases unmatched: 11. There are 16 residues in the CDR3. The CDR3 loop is CASSPLARTGQTEAFF. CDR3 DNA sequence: TGTGCCAGCTCACCTCTCGCCAGGACAGGGCAGACTGAAGCTTTCTTT.

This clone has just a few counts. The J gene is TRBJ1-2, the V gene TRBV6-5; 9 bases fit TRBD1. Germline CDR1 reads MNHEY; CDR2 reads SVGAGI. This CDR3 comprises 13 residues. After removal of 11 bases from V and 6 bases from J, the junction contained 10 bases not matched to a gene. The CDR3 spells CACRDRAYDGYTF. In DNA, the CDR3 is TGTGCCTGCCGGGACAGGGCTTACGATGGCTACACCTTC.

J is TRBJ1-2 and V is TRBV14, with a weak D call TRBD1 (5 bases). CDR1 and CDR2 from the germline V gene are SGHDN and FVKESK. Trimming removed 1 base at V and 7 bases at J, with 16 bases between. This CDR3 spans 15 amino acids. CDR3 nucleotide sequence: TGTGCCAGCAGCCAAGTCCGACAGCCGAATAGTGGCTACACCTTC. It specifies CASSQVRQPNSGYTF.

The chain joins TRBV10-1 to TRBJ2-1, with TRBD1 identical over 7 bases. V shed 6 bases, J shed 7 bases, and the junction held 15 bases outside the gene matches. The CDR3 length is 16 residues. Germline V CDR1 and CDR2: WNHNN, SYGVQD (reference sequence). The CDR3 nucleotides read TGCGCCAGCAGCGCCCGCCGGCAGGGGGATGGGAATGAGCAGTTCTTC. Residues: CASSARRQGDGNEQFF.

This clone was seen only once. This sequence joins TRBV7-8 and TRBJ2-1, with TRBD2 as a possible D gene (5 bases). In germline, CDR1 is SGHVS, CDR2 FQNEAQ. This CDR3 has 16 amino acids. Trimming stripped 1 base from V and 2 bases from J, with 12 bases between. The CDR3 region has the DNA TGTGCCAGCAGCTTAGGGGGTGGAGCGGCCTACAATGAGCAGTTCTTC. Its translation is CASSLGGGAAYNEQFF.

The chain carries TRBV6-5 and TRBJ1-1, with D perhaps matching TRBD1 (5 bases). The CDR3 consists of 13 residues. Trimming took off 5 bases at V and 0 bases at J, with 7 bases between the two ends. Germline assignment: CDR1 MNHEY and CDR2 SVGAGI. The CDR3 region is CASSKQVNTEAFF. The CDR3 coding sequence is TGTGCCAGCAGTAAACAGGTGAACACTGAAGCTTTCTTT.

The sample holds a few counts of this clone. CDR3: CAWSTDSYGYTF. CDR3 sequence (DNA): TGTGCCTGGAGTACGGACAGCTATGGCTACACCTTC. This chain uses TRBV30 with TRBJ1-2; weak D call: TRBD1 (6 bases). The CDR3 contains 12 residues. The V end lost 2 bases, the J end lost 4 bases, and 8 bases lay between the germline ends. The germline V gene encodes CDR1 GTSNPN and CDR2 SVGIG (reference sequence).